This TCR beta chain was captured in a study of post-analysis software for immune sequencing data (dated by TCRdb to between 2014 and 2017). Regarding the complete study: Recorded disease courses included relapsing-remitting, secondary progressive and progressive-relapsing multiple sclerosis, with some patients lacking subtype annotation. A subset of samples was prepared in parallel using single-end sample barcoding, then pooled and co-amplified after Illumina adapter ligation. The multiple sclerosis patient repertoires were compared with 10 to 12 previously published healthy control repertoires from donors aged roughly 6 to 25 years. On the study overall, not on this receptor specifically: The control group was slightly older than the multiple sclerosis patient group. Direct clustering with F measure showed strong co-clustering of samples prepared in the same batch, prompting a batch-effect correction. Patients showed significantly higher frequencies than controls for five TRBV segments, among them TRBV5-6, TRBV5-1 and TRBV20-1. Significantly lower normalized Chao1 diversity was found in multiple sclerosis patients than in controls, suggesting substantial peripheral T-cell clonal expansion.

The library was obtained by PCR. Sequencing relied on an Illumina HiSeq 2500. To reduce PCR and sequencing biases, unique molecular identifiers were built into the TCR beta cDNA libraries. Some 500,000 cDNA molecules were obtained per 1 to 10 million input T cells, so each molecule approximated one T cell. The same protocol used for the earlier healthy control dataset was applied to prepare and sequence the patient libraries. Samples belonging to the same batch were prepared together, multiplexed and sequenced on a shared HiSeq lane. The authors processed their data as follows. MIGEC was used to process the raw barcoded reads, and molecular identifier groups with only a single read were discarded before consensus assembly and CDR3 extraction. Clonotype tables were post-analysed with VDJtools, normalizing diversity by down-sampling all datasets to the smallest sample size. Repertoire overlap clustering matched CDR3 amino acid but not nucleotide sequences to correct batch-related cross-sample contamination. TCRdb trimmed public reads at Q25 via fastp, called clones via MiXCR and kept in-frame beta chains. CDR3 protein sequences are deduplicated, and each keeps its most common genes and DNA. The authors' filters were not applied to this entry. The sample has roughly 670,000 distinct CDR3 sequences on record, over 45% of them singletons. The ten largest make up around 10% of the sample.

V loses 0 bases at its end and J loses 2 bases; junction bases beyond the gene matches: 3. The CDR3, cysteine through phenylalanine, is 15 amino acids long. Of the read, only the CDR3 DNA is kept; its 45 bases are in frame from base 1. The CDR1 and CDR2 encoded by the germline V gene (reference sequence) are DFQATT and SNEGSKA. This clonotype was seen a handful of times. Its antigen has not been determined. Base quality data are lacking; no much larger clone is found one base away. To demonstrate the VDJtools post-analysis software, the study profiled TCR beta repertoires from the peripheral blood of about 13 young patients with multiple sclerosis. Multiple sclerosis patients were children and adolescents aged about 6 to 15 years.

This receptor chain uses TRBV20-1 and TRBJ2-1; TRBD2 agrees with 8 junctional bases. The source of this sequence is a girl aged 2 to 10 with multiple sclerosis. The specimen was blood. The CDR3 region reads CSARDLAGPYNEQFF. At the DNA level, the sequence is TGCAGTGCTAGAGACCTAGCGGGTCCCTACAATGAGCAGTTCTTC.